By sample share, the clone carrying this TCR beta chain is medium-sized. Its antigen remains unidentified. Individually, cDNA molecules had unique molecular identifiers attached to them. Each CDR3 protein is one row after TCRdb ran MiXCR on the 5' RACE reads. The sample carries nearly 9,500 distinct CDR3 sequences, around 4.8% recorded once. The CDR3 length is 16 residues. Germline V gene data show CDR1 as SGHAT and CDR2 as FQNNGV. V lost 5 bases to trimming and J lost 7 bases; unmatched junction nucleotides: 15. The sample comes from a study of early T cells in non-severe SARS-CoV-2 infection. Study details: Alpha and beta chains were unpaired, from unsorted whole-blood bulk RNA. Study-level findings and limits: Matching with VDJdb favored anti-spike CD8 responses (missing private and CD4 specificities).

Sequenced sample: whole blood. This clonotype originated in an adult who was a healthcare worker with PCR-confirmed SARS-CoV-2 infection or an uninfected control (not recorded which). J is TRBJ2-3 and V is TRBV11-2; 7 nucleotides line up with TRBD2. CDR3 in DNA: TGTGCCAGCAGCCCCGGGACTACCCGAACTAGAAATACGCAGTATTTT. It encodes CASSPGTTRTRNTQYF.